This T cell receptor beta chain stems from a study of T cell repertoires in cytomegalovirus infection. Overall study: Signatures in public TCR beta sequences pointed to both CMV infection and matching HLA type. General study points: CMV-specific TCR beta clonotypes restricted by HLA-C dominated the ex vivo response. Pooled public TCR beta family frequency picked out CMV carriers with the relevant HLA.

V gave up 5 bases and J gave up 0 bases, with 7 bases separating them. The germline V gene encodes CDR1 SGHDN and CDR2 FVKESK. The CDR3 length is 13 residues. This clonotype came up many times. Its antigen is undetermined. One entry per CDR3 protein, called by TCRdb with MiXCR from the reads. The data hold around 130,000 distinct CDR3 sequences, with approximately 9.2% observed a single time. Sequenced: PBMCs. The TCR was taken from a human donor in good health (CMV status not recorded). Some clones in this sample may be carry-over from other donors' samples. The chain combines TRBV14 with TRBJ1-1; D remains unclear. The CDR3 spells CASSEQLNTEAFF. DNA of the CDR3: TGTGCCAGCAGCGAACAGCTGAACACTGAAGCTTTCTTT.